Listed below are T cell receptor beta chains from one sample, sequenced in a study of blood T cells in healthy people across ages. Each CDR3 protein is one row after TCRdb ran MiXCR on the 5' RACE reads. The sample lists roughly 1 million distinct CDR3 sequences; roughly a quarter were seen once. The data were also submitted as part of a second study, on T cells of mothers and their children.

The sample taken for sequencing was blood. The receptors stem from a girl aged 2-15 years in good health. The CDR3 runs from the conserved cysteine through the conserved F or W. D genes are given only for firm matches. Size is omitted from some rows. Given values are once, few, many or a class for expanded clones.

v_call	j_call	d_call	clone_size	cdr3_aa	cdr3_nt
TRBV28	TRBJ2-5	-	-	CASSLLRDDSEKETQYF	TGTGCCAGCAGTTTATTGCGTGATGACAGCGAAAAAGAGACCCAGTACTTC
TRBV28	TRBJ2-1	-	-	CASSQRSSARNEQFF	TGTGCCAGCAGCCAGAGGTCCTCGGCCAGGAATGAGCAGTTCTTC
TRBV6-1	TRBJ1-4	-	-	CASRGGVREKLFF	TGTGCCAGCAGGGGGGGGGTTCGGGAAAAACTGTTTTTT
TRBV5-1	TRBJ1-5	TRBD1	-	CASSATGESNQPQHF	TGCGCCAGCAGCGCTACAGGGGAGAGCAATCAGCCCCAGCATTTT
TRBV20-1	TRBJ2-3	-	few	CSARVSLGTDTQYF	TGCAGTGCTAGAGTGAGTTTAGGGACAGATACGCAGTATTTT
TRBV7-9	TRBJ1-6	-	few	CASSLQGSGDSPLHF	TGTGCCAGCAGCTTACAGGGGTCCGGGGATTCACCCCTCCACTTT
TRBV28	TRBJ1-4	-	-	CASTGEYRLGEKLFF	TGTGCCAGCACCGGGGAATACAGGTTGGGAGAAAAACTGTTTTTT
TRBV7-2	TRBJ2-5	TRBD1	few	CASSPSFGQDIETQYF	TGTGCCAGCAGCCCCTCCTTCGGACAGGACATAGAGACCCAGTACTTC
TRBV28	TRBJ1-4	-	-	CASSPKRELNEKLFF	TGTGCCAGCAGCCCCAAGAGAGAGCTTAATGAAAAACTGTTTTTT
TRBV4-1	TRBJ2-7	TRBD1	once	CASSQVQGSYHEQYF	TGCGCCAGCAGCCAAGTACAGGGGAGTTATCACGAGCAGTACTTC
TRBV6-2/TRBV6-3	TRBJ2-7	-	few	CASSYPRAYPSYEQYF	TGTGCCAGCAGTTATCCCAGGGCCTACCCCTCCTACGAGCAGTACTTC
TRBV5-6	TRBJ2-7	TRBD1	-	CASIATGEYYEQYF	TGTGCCAGCATCGCTACAGGGGAGTACTACGAGCAGTACTTC
TRBV29-1	TRBJ2-5	TRBD2	-	CSVDTGTSGVETQYF	TGCAGCGTGGATACCGGGACTAGCGGGGTAGAGACCCAGTACTTC
TRBV20-1	TRBJ2-7	-	-	CSAVRGSLYEQYF	TGCAGTGCCGTAAGAGGGTCCCTCTACGAGCAGTACTTC
TRBV7-9	TRBJ2-1	-	-	CASSSQDEQFF	TGTGCCAGCAGCTCTCAGGATGAGCAGTTCTTC
TRBV4-3	TRBJ2-6	-	-	CASSQDRQPSSGANVLTF	TGCGCCAGCAGCCAAGATCGGCAGCCCAGCTCTGGGGCCAACGTCCTGACTTTC
TRBV10-3	TRBJ1-2	-	once	CAISSGEHYRYTF	TGTGCCATCAGCTCAGGGGAGCACTATCGCTACACCTTC
TRBV29-1	TRBJ2-6	TRBD1	few	CSTTGTGGSGANVLTF	TGCAGCACGACCGGGACAGGGGGCTCTGGGGCCAACGTCCTGACTTTC
TRBV20-1	TRBJ2-3	TRBD1	few	CSARGGQGLDTQYF	TGCAGTGCTAGAGGTGGACAGGGGTTAGATACGCAGTATTTT
TRBV14	TRBJ1-1	-	few	CASSQVGAFF	TGTGCCAGCAGCCAAGTAGGAGCTTTCTTT
TRBV20-1	TRBJ2-1	-	few	CSVYIDEQFF	TGCAGTGTTTATATTGATGAGCAGTTCTTC
TRBV20-1	TRBJ2-2	-	-	CSARDWDGLGELFF	TGCAGTGCTAGAGATTGGGACGGACTCGGGGAGCTGTTTTTT
TRBV28	TRBJ2-5	-	-	CASSPLFGQDEGETQYF	TGTGCCAGCTCCCCTCTGTTTGGGCAGGACGAGGGAGAGACCCAGTACTTC
TRBV5-5	TRBJ2-1	-	-	CASTLTADRQEQFF	TGTGCCAGCACCTTGACAGCAGACAGACAGGAGCAGTTCTTC
TRBV28	TRBJ1-5	-	few	CASSETGHNQPQHF	TGTGCCAGCAGTGAAACGGGGCACAATCAGCCCCAGCATTTT
TRBV14	TRBJ2-1	-	few	CASSHSNEQVF	TGTGCCAGCAGCCATAGTAATGAGCAGGTCTTC
TRBV3-1	TRBJ1-1	-	-	CASSQVGGGTEAFF	TGTGCCAGCAGCCAGGTCGGAGGGGGCACTGAAGCTTTCTTT
TRBV28	TRBJ1-2	-	many	CASEFEGGYGYTF	TGTGCCAGCGAGTTTGAGGGCGGCTATGGCTACACCTTC
TRBV20-1	TRBJ1-1	TRBD1	-	CSALFGDRGQTEAFF	TGCAGTGCTTTGTTCGGGGACAGGGGACAAACTGAAGCTTTCTTT
TRBV2	TRBJ1-6	-	few	CASSDRDDSPLHF	TGTGCCAGCAGTGACAGGGACGATTCACCCCTCCACTTT
TRBV15	TRBJ1-4	-	-	CATSRESGPRREKLFF	TGTGCCACCAGCAGAGAGAGTGGGCCGCGGAGGGAAAAACTGTTTTTT
TRBV29-1	TRBJ2-7	TRBD1	few	CSVIGQGVNEQYF	TGCAGCGTTATAGGACAGGGTGTTAACGAGCAGTACTTC